Included here is one T cell receptor (beta chain) sequence, with context. The data were obtained in a study of blood T cell repertoires in COVID-19. This CDR3 region has 14 residues. CDR1 is SEHNR and CDR2 is FQNEAQ in the germline V gene (reference sequence). The ends were cut back, 1 base at V and 5 bases at J, with 12 bases in the middle. Some clones are missing from TCRdb's copy, which holds only in-frame ones; the method was immunoSEQ multiplex PCR. Of around 310,000 clones in the sample, 89% are singletons; the top ten hold roughly an eighth. This TCR was recovered from a woman aged 55 to 70 with acute or convalescent COVID-19. The sample was peripheral blood. The chain is built from TRBV7-9 and TRBJ2-7, with a weak D call TRBD1 (5 bases). In nucleotides, the CDR3 is TGTGCCAGCAGCTTAGAGGCAGGGATGCACGAGCAGTACTTC. It encodes CASSLEAGMHEQYF.